The 5 T cell receptor beta chains listed next were all sequenced from one sample in a study of tissue T cells after allogeneic stem cell transplantation (dated by TCRdb to between 2022 and 2023). In the paper's terms, the time point label means: mouse harvest day 14 after allogeneic transplant. Each mouse graft, delivered by tail vein injection, combined 10^6 splenic CD5+ T cells with 10^7 T-cell-depleted bone marrow cells. The library was built by means of the immunoSEQ multiplex PCR assay. This is the immuneACCESS table as TCRdb keeps it, with only in-frame sequences that have V and J called. A part of the clones is gone; compared with another copy, unresolved V genes explain less than half, and the rest is unexplained. The sample table lists about 1,300 clones, approximately 48% of them with a count of one. Clones ranked in the top ten supply more than 45% of the sample. Source material: spleen. Receptors originate from a female BALB/c mouse given C57BL/6 T cells with graft-versus-host disease after an allogeneic hematopoietic cell transplant.

By share, this clone ranks as medium-sized. Gene labels here are mouse ones. Read data end 1 residue before the CDR3 end; the end is taken from the germline J gene. The chain recombines TRBV31 with TRBJ2-4; unclear D gene. V lost 0 bases and J lost 3, with 4 bases in between. The CDR3 sequence is 12 residues long. Germline lookup yields CDR1 GKSSPN and CDR2 SITVG. This chain's CDR3 is CAWSLGQNTLYF. CDR3 bases read: TGTGCCTGGAGTCTTGGGCAAAACACCTTGTAC.

The sample holds a few counts of this clone. Mouse names are used for the genes. The read is 1 residue too short to cover the CDR3 end, so that end is filled in from the germline J gene. This rearrangement joins TRBV2 to TRBJ2-5, with 8 bases aligning to TRBD2. CDR3 length: 16 residues. V lost 0 bases, J lost 6 bases, and 8 bases stayed unmatched. CDR1 LGHNA and CDR2 YSYQKL come from the germline V gene. The DNA read from the CDR3 is TGTGCCAGCAGCCAAGATCCTGGGGGGCGCAGGGACACCCAGTAC. It translates to CASSQDPGGRRDTQY. The entire CDR3 protein reads CASSQDPGGRRDTQYF.

This clone appeared a single time. One junction end does not reproduce the germline sequence, and a read error may be involved. Gene names are mouse gene names. Coverage ceases 1 residue before the CDR3 finishes, and the germline J gene fills in the end. The gene calls are TRBV4 and TRBJ1-1; TRBD1 is a possible D gene (5 bases). The CDR3 is made up of 12 amino acids. Germline V gives CDR1 LGHDT, CDR2 YNNKQL (reference sequence). The CDR3 is CVSSFRATEVFF. The sequenced CDR3 bases are TGTGTCAGCAGCTTCAGGGCCACAGAAGTCTTC.

A remark on this clone: The listed genes are named as in mouse. The read falls 1 residue short of the CDR3 end, and the missing part is taken from the germline J gene. The rearrangement joins TRBV15 to TRBJ2-2, with TRBD1 matching over 9 bases. Looked up from germline, CDR1 is SGHND and CDR2 is FRSKSL. Trimming took 6 bases from V and 2 from J; bases not matched to a gene: 1. CDR3 length equals 14 residues. The CDR3 DNA, read in part, is TGTGCCAGCAGCGGGACAGGGAACACCGGGCAGCTCTAC. This gives the protein CASSGTGNTGQLY. The whole CDR3 protein reads CASSGTGNTGQLYF.

This clone was recorded only once. Genes here carry mouse names. Read coverage stops 1 residue before the CDR3 terminus; the germline J gene supplies the remainder. The chain has TRBV5 and TRBJ1-4, with a weak D call TRBD1 (6 bases). Germline CDR1 and CDR2: LGHNA and YNLKQL (reference sequence). There are 14 residues in the CDR3. The V end lost 2 bases, the J end lost 2 bases, and 6 bases lay between the germline ends. The CDR3 bases that were read are TGTGCCAGCAGCCAACAGGGGTCCAACGAAAGATTATTT. This encodes CASSQQGSNERLF. The whole CDR3 protein is CASSQQGSNERLFF.